This entry describes one TCR beta chain. Its antigen remains unknown. This sample was included in a study of blood T cells in healthy people across ages. Combining a sample-barcoded 5' primer with a J-beta primer mix, a second PCR ran for roughly 6 to 12 cycles. One entry per CDR3 protein, called by TCRdb with MiXCR from the 5' RACE reads. The sample has nearly 800,000 distinct CDR3 sequences, just over 55% seen once. Findings of the study overall: Across the age range, TCR beta diversity per million T cells fell in a roughly linear way. Fewer expanded clones and more diversity marked long-lived versus aged donors.

RNA extraction gave at least 6 micrograms of total RNA per sample. The sample comprised blood. This sequence was found in a man in his forties in good health.

CDR3 nucleotide sequence: TGTGCCAGCAGCGCCGCAGGGAGCAATCAGCCCCAGCATTTT. It is translated as CASSAAGSNQPQHF. The chain is built from TRBV7-9 and TRBJ1-5; D possibly corresponds to TRBD1 (5 bases). The V gene's germline CDR1 is SEHNR and CDR2 FQNEAQ (reference sequence). Trimming removed 5 bases at V and 1 base at J, with 9 bases between. The CDR3 is made up of 14 amino acids.